A single sample gave rise to the 28 T cell receptor beta chains below, sequenced in a study of shared clonotypes between healthy human individuals (dated by TCRdb to the early 2020s). Library preparation employed the immunoSEQ multiplex PCR assay. TCRdb provides this immuneACCESS table in a form limited to in-frame rearrangements. Some clones are lacking; in checked studies, under half of them reflect an unresolved V gene, and why the rest are absent is not known. The sample table holds about a million clones, of which about three quarters were seen once. The ten largest clones represent 1.2% to 1.5% of the sample. The sequencing input was memory CD4+ T cells sorted from blood. Explained via the paper, the cell subset or site label denotes: CD45RA-negative fraction. The receptors were gathered from a man younger than 35 in good health.

The chain has TRBV30 and TRBJ1-3; D gene uncertain. CDR3 length: 14 amino acids. Trimming shortened V by 2 bases and J by 0 bases, and 8 bases separated the two germline ends. Germline CDR1 GTSNPN, CDR2 SVGIG (reference sequence). CDR3: CAWSSTNSGNTIYF. In DNA form, the CDR3 reads TGTGCCTGGAGTTCCACCAACTCTGGAAACACCATATATTTT.

This clone was recorded only once. The chain combines TRBV27 with TRBJ2-4, with D possibly matching TRBD2 (5 bases). The germline gives CDR1 MNHEY, CDR2 SMNVEV (reference sequence). V lost 5 bases, J lost 0 bases, and 8 bases lay in between. CDR3 length: 14 residues. The CDR3 DNA reads as TGTGCCAGCAGTGCGGGCCGAGCCAAAAACATTCAGTACTTC. Amino acids: CASSAGRAKNIQYF.

The rearrangement joins TRBV5-1 to TRBJ1-6; 7 positions agree with TRBD1. The CDR3 runs to 14 residues. V shed 7 bases and J 6 bases; nucleotides not matched to a gene: 7. Germline lookup yields CDR1 SGHRS and CDR2 YFSETQ. The CDR3 protein is CASGRDSLNSPLHF. The CDR3 nucleotides read TGCGCCAGCGGCCGGGACAGCCTTAATTCACCCCTCCACTTT. The variable domain in full, completed from reference TRBV5-1 and TRBJ1-6, reads KAGVTQTPRYLIKTRGQQVTLSCSPISGHRSVSWYQQTPGQGLQFLFEYFSETQRNKGNFPGRFSGRQFSNSRSEMNVSTLELGDSALYLCASGRDSLNSPLHFGNGTRLTVT.

V gene TRBV13 combines with J gene TRBJ2-2; 8 positions agree with TRBD1. The V and J ends lost 5 bases and 5 bases, in that order; junction bases with no gene match: 10. Germline V gene sequence: CDR1 PRHDT, CDR2 FYEKMQ (reference sequence). CDR3 size: 16 residues. The CDR3 region is CASSPRTGRSTGELFF. Here the CDR3 DNA reads TGTGCCAGCAGCCCCCGGACAGGGAGGAGTACCGGGGAGCTGTTTTTT.

The chain recombines TRBV28 with TRBJ2-1; perhaps TRBD1 as D (6 bases). CDR1 is MDHEN, CDR2 SYDVKM, per germline. CDR3 length: 13 amino acids. Trimming removed 10 bases from V and 0 bases from J, with 10 bases in between. This CDR3 reads CATLTGSYNEQFF. The CDR3 DNA is TGTGCCACCTTGACAGGCTCCTACAATGAGCAGTTCTTC.

The V and J genes are TRBV15 and TRBJ2-7, with TRBD2 as a possible D gene (6 bases). The ends were cut back, 5 bases at V and 5 bases at J, with 19 bases in the middle. There are 15 residues in the CDR3. Looked up from germline, CDR1 is LNHNV and CDR2 is YYDKDF (reference sequence). The CDR3 is CATSGGAGRANEQYF. The CDR3 nucleotides read TGTGCCACCAGCGGAGGGGCAGGGCGAGCCAACGAGCAGTACTTC. Together with reference TRBV15 and TRBJ2-7, the CDR3 gives the full variable domain: DAMVIQNPRYQVTQFGKPVTLSCSQTLNHNVMYWYQQKSSQAPKLLFHYYDKDFNNEADTPDNFQSRRPNTSFCFLDIRSPGLGDTAMYLCATSGGAGRANEQYFGPGTRLTVT.

V and J are TRBV5-8 and TRBJ1-2, with 8 bases fitting TRBD1. Trimming cost V 0 bases and J 4 bases; bases outside gene matches: 5. The CDR3 has 15 amino acids. Per germline, CDR1 SGHTS and CDR2 YDEGEE. The CDR3, as DNA: TGTGCCAGCAGCTTGGGGACAGGGCTCGGCTATGGCTACACCTTC. This translates into CASSLGTGLGYGYTF.

This clone was observed once. The chain combines TRBV2 with TRBJ1-2, with unresolved D. Trimming stripped 3 bases from V and 4 bases from J, with 12 bases between. The CDR3 length is 14 residues. Per the germline V gene, CDR1 is SNHLY and CDR2 is FYNNEI. DNA for the CDR3: TGTGCCAGCAGTGATAACCGTGGAGTCTATGGCTACACCTTC. Encoded protein: CASSDNRGVYGYTF.

The rearrangement links TRBV7-9 to TRBJ1-2; TRBD1 matches at 7 bases. Germline V gene data show CDR1 as SEHNR and CDR2 as FQNEAQ (reference sequence). CDR3 length: 14 residues. Unmatched junction bases numbered 7, after V lost 1 base and J lost 8 bases. CDR3 DNA: TGTGCCAGCAGCTTAGAGTCGACAGGGTACGGCTACACCTTC. It specifies CASSLESTGYGYTF.

This clone came up once. This chain connects TRBV6-5 to TRBJ2-1, with 10 bases identical to TRBD2. V was pared by 2 bases and J by 10 bases, with 2 bases of the junction left unmatched. The CDR3 contains 13 residues. Per germline, CDR1 MNHEY and CDR2 SVGAGI. The CDR3 DNA follows: TGTGCCAGCAGTTACAGACTAGCGGGCGAGCAGTTCTTC. It translates to CASSYRLAGEQFF.

The V gene is TRBV2, the J gene TRBJ1-5, with 8 bases matching TRBD1. V trimming: 7 bases; J trimming: 2 bases; junction bases outside the gene matches: 10. The CDR3 runs to 16 residues. Germline CDR1 and CDR2: SNHLY and FYNNEI. The CDR3 is CASNTGGVSGNQPQHF. In DNA form, the CDR3 reads TGTGCCAGCAATACAGGGGGAGTAAGTGGCAATCAGCCCCAGCATTTT.

The chain employs TRBV21-1 and TRBJ2-5; the table calls TRBD1, which could not be checked here. TRBV21-1 is deemed a pseudogene. This CDR3 is 16 amino acids long. CDR3 sequence reads: CASSKGGQGAFETQYF. The CDR3, as DNA: TGTGCCAGCAGCAAGGGGGGACAGGGGGCATTCGAGACCCAGTACTTC.

This rearrangement joins TRBV9 to TRBJ2-1; 11 bases line up with TRBD2. Losses at the gene ends were 3 bases for V and 4 bases for J; bases not matched to a gene: 3. This CDR3 comprises 15 residues. Germline CDR1 reads SGDLS; CDR2 reads YYNGEE. The CDR3 coding sequence is TGTGCCAGCAGCGCGGGACTAGCGGATTACAATGAGCAGTTCTTC. Its translation is CASSAGLADYNEQFF.

V and J are TRBV5-1 and TRBJ2-2, with D perhaps being TRBD1 or TRBD2 (5 bases each). Looked up from germline, CDR1 is SGHRS and CDR2 is YFSETQ. The CDR3 is made up of 14 amino acids. Trimming took off 4 bases at V and 5 bases at J, with 12 bases between the two ends. CDR3 in amino acids: CASSTGPLTGELFF. CDR3 DNA sequence: TGCGCCAGCAGCACGGGACCTCTGACCGGGGAGCTGTTTTTT.

Concerning this clone: Just one base apart from a much larger clone, this may be a read error. This chain joins TRBV25-1 and TRBJ1-1; no firm D call. V lost 6 bases, J lost 1 base, and 3 bases lay in between. The germline gives CDR1 MGHDK, CDR2 SYGVNS. This CDR3 has 11 residues. This CDR3 is CASRGNTEAFF. DNA for the CDR3: TGTGCCAGCAGAGGGAACACTGAAGCTTTCTTT. Combining the CDR3 with reference TRBV25-1 and TRBJ1-1 gives the whole variable domain EADIYQTPRYLVIGTGKKITLECSQTMGHDKMYWYQQDPGMELHLIHYSYGVNSTEKGDLSSESTVSRIRTEHFPLTLESARPSHTSQYLCASRGNTEAFFGQGTRLTVV.

This rearrangement joins TRBV15 to TRBJ1-2; tentative D call: TRBD1 (5 bases). The CDR3 contains 14 residues. V was pared by 3 bases and J by 7 bases, with 15 bases between. From germline, CDR1 is LNHNV and CDR2 YYDKDF (reference sequence). The CDR3 region is CATSRDGTVIGYTF. DNA of the CDR3: TGTGCCACCAGCAGGGATGGGACGGTGATTGGCTACACCTTC.

J is TRBJ1-3 and V is TRBV6-5, with D unresolved. The germline V gene has CDR1 MNHEY and CDR2 SVGAGI. The CDR3 extends over 13 amino acids. V was pared by 10 bases and J by 0 bases, with 10 bases between. The CDR3 protein is CATLHPSGNTIYF. The CDR3 DNA reads as TGTGCCACCCTACACCCCTCTGGAAACACCATATATTTT.

The V gene is TRBV7-8, the J gene TRBJ1-6, with D unclear. Between the trimmed V and J ends, which lost 2 bases and 2 bases, there was a span of 10 bases. CDR1 and CDR2 from the germline V gene are SGHVS and FQNEAQ. The CDR3 sequence is 16 residues long. The CDR3 loop reads CASSLLQDTYNSPLHF. Written as DNA, the CDR3 is TGTGCCAGCAGCTTACTCCAGGATACCTATAATTCACCCCTCCACTTT. Combining the CDR3 with reference TRBV7-8 and TRBJ1-6 gives the whole variable domain GAGVSQSPRYKVAKRGQDVALRCDPISGHVSLFWYQQALGQGPEFLTYFQNEAQLDKSGLPSDRFFAERPEGSVSTLKIQRTQQEDSAVYLCASSLLQDTYNSPLHFGNGTRLTVT.

The chain combines TRBV2 with TRBJ1-4, with a possible D match to TRBD1 (5 bases). The CDR3 has 13 residues. Germline CDR1 SNHLY, CDR2 FYNNEI. Deletions cut 7 bases from V and 8 bases from J, with 14 bases between. The CDR3 bases are TGTGCCAGCATTGGAAGGGGCCGGGAAAAACTGTTTTTT. It yields the protein CASIGRGREKLFF.

The chain employs TRBV30 and TRBJ2-2, with D unresolved. Germline assignment: CDR1 GTSNPN and CDR2 SVGIG (reference sequence). V shed 0 bases and J shed 3 bases, with 8 bases lying between them. This CDR3 region has 14 residues. DNA of the CDR3: TGTGCCTGGAGTGTAATGGGGTACACCGGGGAGCTGTTTTTT. It translates to CAWSVMGYTGELFF.

V usage is TRBV28 and J usage is TRBJ2-1, with TRBD2 as a possible D gene (5 bases). V lost 5 bases to trimming and J lost 7 bases, with 9 bases between them. The CDR3 length is 12 residues. From germline, CDR1 is MDHEN and CDR2 SYDVKM. The CDR3 DNA is TGTGCCAGCAGTGGGGAGCTTAATGAGCAGTTCTTC. Protein: CASSGELNEQFF.

This sequence joins TRBV2 and TRBJ2-5; TRBD1 might be the D (6 bases). The CDR3 totals 14 residues. Germline CDR1 and CDR2: SNHLY and FYNNEI. V was trimmed by 0 bases and J by 13 bases, leaving 18 bases between them. The CDR3 DNA reads as TGTGCCAGCAGTGAAGCGCTTCAGGGGCAGGGGAGGTACTTC. Its protein is CASSEALQGQGRYF.

V gene TRBV15 combines with J gene TRBJ2-1; either TRBD1 or TRBD2 may supply D (5 bases each). The CDR3 consists of 18 residues. The V gene lost 2 bases and the J gene lost 4 bases, with 21 bases spanning the gap. Per germline, CDR1 LNHNV and CDR2 YYDKDF (reference sequence). CDR3 in DNA: TGTGCCACCAGCAGACCTTTACCCTGGGACCGGGGATACAATGAGCAGTTCTTC. Translated: CATSRPLPWDRGYNEQFF.

Comments on this clone: Other DNA variants within this sample encode the same CDR3. Here the CDR3 DNA reads TGTGCCAGCTCACCCTCACAGGGGAACACTGAAGCTTTCTTT. Residues: CASSPSQGNTEAFF. The chain has TRBV18 and TRBJ1-1; weak D call: TRBD1 (6 bases). The CDR3 covers 14 residues. Germline V CDR1 and CDR2: KGHSH, LQKENI. V lost 3 bases and J 1 base, leaving 9 bases between the germline ends.

CDR3 coding DNA: TGCAGCGCCCTGACAGGGGGCGTAGGCACTGAAGCTTTCTTT. This translates into CSALTGGVGTEAFF. The chain uses TRBV29-1 and TRBJ1-1; 10 bases fit TRBD1. The germline V gene has CDR1 SQVTM and CDR2 ANQGSEA. The CDR3 runs 14 residues. Trimming cost V 7 bases and J 4 bases; bases outside gene matches: 9.

This chain joins TRBV19 and TRBJ1-5, with D maybe TRBD1 (5 bases). V shed 7 bases and J shed 5 bases, with 21 bases lying between them. The CDR3 contains 16 residues. The germline V gene has CDR1 LNHDA and CDR2 SQIVND (reference sequence). The CDR3 nucleotides are TGTGCCAGTAACGTTGTCCGGGACGGACGTTATCAGCCCCAGCATTTT. Its translation: CASNVVRDGRYQPQHF.

This clone showed up just a few times. The rearrangement joins TRBV30 to TRBJ2-1, with TRBD2 identical over 16 bases. Trimming took 3 bases from V and 7 from J; bases not matched to a gene: 9. The CDR3 totals 17 residues. The germline V gene encodes CDR1 GTSNPN and CDR2 SVGIG (reference sequence). The CDR3 bases are TGTGCCTGGAGCCCGGGACTAGCGGGAGGGCCTGGGAATGAGCAGTTCTTC. This sequence encodes CAWSPGLAGGPGNEQFF.

This rearrangement joins TRBV18 to TRBJ2-7; maybe TRBD2 (6 bases). CDR1 is KGHSH and CDR2 is LQKENI in the germline V gene. The CDR3 spans 10 residues. Trimming removed 0 bases at V and 12 bases at J, with 6 bases between. For the CDR3, the DNA is TGTGCCAGCTCACCACCGGGGGGGTACTTC. This gives the protein CASSPPGGYF.